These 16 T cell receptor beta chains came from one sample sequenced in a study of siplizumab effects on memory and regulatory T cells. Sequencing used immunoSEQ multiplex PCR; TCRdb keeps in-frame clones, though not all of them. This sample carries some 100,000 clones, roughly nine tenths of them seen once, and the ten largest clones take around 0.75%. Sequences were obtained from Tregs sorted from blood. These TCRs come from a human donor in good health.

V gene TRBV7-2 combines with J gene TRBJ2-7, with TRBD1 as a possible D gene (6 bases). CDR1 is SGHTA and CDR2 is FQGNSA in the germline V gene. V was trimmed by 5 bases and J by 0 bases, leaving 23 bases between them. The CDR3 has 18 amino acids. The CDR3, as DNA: TGTGCCAGCAGCCTCAAATCCTTGTGGGGGCTTCCCTCCTACGAGCAGTACTTC. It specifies CASSLKSLWGLPSYEQYF.

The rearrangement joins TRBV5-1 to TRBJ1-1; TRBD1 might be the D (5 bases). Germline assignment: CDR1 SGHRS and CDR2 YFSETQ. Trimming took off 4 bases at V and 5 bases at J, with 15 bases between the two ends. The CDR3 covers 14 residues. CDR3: CASSRGGSGTEAFF. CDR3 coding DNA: TGCGCCAGCAGCCGGGGCGGGAGTGGGACTGAAGCTTTCTTT.

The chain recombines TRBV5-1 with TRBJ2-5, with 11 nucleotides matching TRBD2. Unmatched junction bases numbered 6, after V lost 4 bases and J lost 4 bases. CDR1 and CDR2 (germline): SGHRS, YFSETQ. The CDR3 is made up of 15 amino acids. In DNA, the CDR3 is TGCGCCAGCAGCGAGACTAGCGGGAACAGAGAGACCCAGTACTTC. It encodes CASSETSGNRETQYF. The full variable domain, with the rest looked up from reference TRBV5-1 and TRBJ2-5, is KAGVTQTPRYLIKTRGQQVTLSCSPISGHRSVSWYQQTPGQGLQFLFEYFSETQRNKGNFPGRFSGRQFSNSRSEMNVSTLELGDSALYLCASSETSGNRETQYFGPGTRLLVL.

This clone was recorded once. The DNA for the CDR3 is TGTGCCATCAGTGAGTGGGGCGGCAGAAACACTGAAGCTTTCTTT. Protein: CAISEWGGRNTEAFF. The gene calls are TRBV10-3 and TRBJ1-1, with D possibly TRBD1 on 5 matching bases. Trimming cost V 1 base and J 2 bases, with 11 bases left between them. The CDR3 is 15 amino acids. CDR1 is ENHRY, CDR2 SYGVKD, per germline.

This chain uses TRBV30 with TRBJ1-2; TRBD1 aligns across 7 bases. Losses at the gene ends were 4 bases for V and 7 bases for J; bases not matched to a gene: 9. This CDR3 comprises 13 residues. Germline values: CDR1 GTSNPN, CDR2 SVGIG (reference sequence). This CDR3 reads CAWKSTGQTGYTF. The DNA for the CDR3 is TGTGCCTGGAAGTCGACAGGGCAAACTGGCTACACCTTC.

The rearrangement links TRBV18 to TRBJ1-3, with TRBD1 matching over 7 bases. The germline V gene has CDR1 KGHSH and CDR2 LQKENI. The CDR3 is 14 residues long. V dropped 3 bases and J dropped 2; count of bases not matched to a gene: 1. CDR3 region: CASSPGQAGNTIYF. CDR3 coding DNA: TGTGCCAGCTCACCCGGACAGGCTGGAAACACCATATATTTT.

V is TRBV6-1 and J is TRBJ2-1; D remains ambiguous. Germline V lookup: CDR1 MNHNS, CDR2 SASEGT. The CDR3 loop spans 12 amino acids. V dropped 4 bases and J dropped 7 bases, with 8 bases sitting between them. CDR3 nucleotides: TGTGCCAGCAGTGTACACCGTAATGAGCAGTTCTTC. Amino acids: CASSVHRNEQFF.

CDR3 sequence reads: CASSSYDREAFF. The CDR3, as DNA: TGCGCCAGCAGCTCGTATGACAGGGAAGCTTTCTTT. The chain is built from TRBV5-1 and TRBJ1-1, with D maybe TRBD1 (6 bases). V lost 3 bases and J lost 8, with 11 bases in between. CDR3 length: 12 amino acids. Germline V CDR1 and CDR2: SGHRS, YFSETQ.

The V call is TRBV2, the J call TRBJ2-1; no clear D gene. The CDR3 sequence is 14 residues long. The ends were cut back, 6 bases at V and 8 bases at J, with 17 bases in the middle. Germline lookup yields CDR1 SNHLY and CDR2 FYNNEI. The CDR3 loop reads CASRPAVLGDEQFF. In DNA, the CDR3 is TGTGCCAGCAGACCCGCGGTGTTAGGAGATGAGCAGTTCTTC.

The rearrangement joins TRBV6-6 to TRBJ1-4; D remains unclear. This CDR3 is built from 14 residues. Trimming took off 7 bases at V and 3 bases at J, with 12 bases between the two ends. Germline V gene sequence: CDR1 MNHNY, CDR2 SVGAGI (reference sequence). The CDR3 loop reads CASKQAVPNEKLFF. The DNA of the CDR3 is TGTGCCAGCAAGCAGGCGGTGCCTAATGAAAAACTGTTTTTT.

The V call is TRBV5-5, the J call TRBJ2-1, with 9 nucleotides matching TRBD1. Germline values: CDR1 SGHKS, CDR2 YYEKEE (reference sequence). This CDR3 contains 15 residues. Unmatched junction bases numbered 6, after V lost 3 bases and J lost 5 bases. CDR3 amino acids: CASSSGQGLDNEQFF. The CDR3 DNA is TGTGCCAGCAGCTCGGGACAGGGACTGGACAATGAGCAGTTCTTC.

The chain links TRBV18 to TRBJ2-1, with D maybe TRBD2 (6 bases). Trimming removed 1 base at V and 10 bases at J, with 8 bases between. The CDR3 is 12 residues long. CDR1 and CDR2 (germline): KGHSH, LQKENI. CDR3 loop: CASSPRRGEQFF. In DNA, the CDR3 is TGTGCCAGCTCACCACGGCGGGGAGAGCAGTTCTTC.

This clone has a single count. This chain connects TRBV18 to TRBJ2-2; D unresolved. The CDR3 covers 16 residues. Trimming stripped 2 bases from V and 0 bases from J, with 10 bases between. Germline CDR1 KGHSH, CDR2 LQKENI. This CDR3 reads CASSPTAQTNTGELFF. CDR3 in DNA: TGTGCCAGCTCACCAACGGCGCAGACGAACACCGGGGAGCTGTTTTTT.

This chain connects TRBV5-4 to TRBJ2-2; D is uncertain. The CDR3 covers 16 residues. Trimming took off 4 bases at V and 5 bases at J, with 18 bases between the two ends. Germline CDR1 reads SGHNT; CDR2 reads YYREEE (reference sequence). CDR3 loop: CASSAAGIADTGELFF. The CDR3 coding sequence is TGTGCCAGCAGCGCGGCAGGTATCGCGGATACCGGGGAGCTGTTTTTT.

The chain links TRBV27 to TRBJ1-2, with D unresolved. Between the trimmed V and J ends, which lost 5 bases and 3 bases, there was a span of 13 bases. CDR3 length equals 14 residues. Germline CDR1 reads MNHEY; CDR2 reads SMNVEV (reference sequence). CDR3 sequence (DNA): TGTGCCAGCAGTGGCCGATCGAACTACTATGGCTACACCTTC. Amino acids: CASSGRSNYYGYTF.

The CDR3, as DNA: TGTGCCAGCAGCTTAGCGGTAGCGCGGCGGGGGGACTACAATGAGCAGTTCTTC. Protein product: CASSLAVARRGDYNEQFF. This rearrangement joins TRBV7-9 to TRBJ2-1, with TRBD2 identical over 8 bases. This CDR3 contains 18 residues. Germline assignment: CDR1 SEHNR and CDR2 FQNEAQ (reference sequence). V was clipped by 0 bases and J by 3 bases; unmatched bases: 10.